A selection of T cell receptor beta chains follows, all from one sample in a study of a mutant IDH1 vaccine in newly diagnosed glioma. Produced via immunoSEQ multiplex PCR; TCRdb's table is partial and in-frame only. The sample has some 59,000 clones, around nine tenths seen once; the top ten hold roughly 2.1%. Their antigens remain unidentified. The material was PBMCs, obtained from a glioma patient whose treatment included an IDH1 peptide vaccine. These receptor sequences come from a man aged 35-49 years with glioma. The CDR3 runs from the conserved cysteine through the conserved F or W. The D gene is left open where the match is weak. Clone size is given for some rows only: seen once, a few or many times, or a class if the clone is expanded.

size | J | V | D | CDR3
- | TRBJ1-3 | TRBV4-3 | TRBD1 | CASSQDRGTAGNTIYF
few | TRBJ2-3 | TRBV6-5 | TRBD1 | CASSYIGGKDTQYF
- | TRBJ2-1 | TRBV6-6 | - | CASSYLGEYNEQFF
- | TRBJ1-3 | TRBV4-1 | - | CASSQEHGGFGNTIYF
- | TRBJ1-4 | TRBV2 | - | CASRDGTLLSPGEKLFF
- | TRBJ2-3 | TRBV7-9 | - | CASSPPPGRYTDTQYF
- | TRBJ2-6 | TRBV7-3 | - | CASGRGGANVLTF
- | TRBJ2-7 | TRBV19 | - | CASSSGGDEQYF
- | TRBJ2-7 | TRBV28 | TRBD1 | CASSLPGTGGGQYF
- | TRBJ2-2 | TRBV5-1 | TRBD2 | CASSSTGTSGGRGTGELFF
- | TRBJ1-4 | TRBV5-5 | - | CASSLGTPNEEKLFF
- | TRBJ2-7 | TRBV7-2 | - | CASSRDTTYEQYF
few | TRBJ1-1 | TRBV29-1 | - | CSVSTATGTEAFF
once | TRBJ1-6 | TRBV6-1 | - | CASTRDTSPLHF
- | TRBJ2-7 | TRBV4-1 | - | CASSQDWAGYSYEQYF
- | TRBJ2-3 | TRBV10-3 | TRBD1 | CAISESVGTGQDTQYF
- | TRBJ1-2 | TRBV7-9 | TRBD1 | CASSLTGANYGYTF
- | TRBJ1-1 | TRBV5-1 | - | CASSLDPNTEAFF
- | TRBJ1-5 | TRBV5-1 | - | CASSLAGGNSNQPQHF
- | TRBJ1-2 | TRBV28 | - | CASSLWSVPGGYTF
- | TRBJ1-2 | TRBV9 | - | CASPVGVGGYTF
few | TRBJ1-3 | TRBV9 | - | CASSEAPAAVGNTIYF
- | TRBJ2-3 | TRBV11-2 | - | CASSLDAYGEPDTQYF
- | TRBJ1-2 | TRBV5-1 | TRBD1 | CASSLEGAGGYTF
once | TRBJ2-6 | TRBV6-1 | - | CASSEEFYGVTDGPPGANVLTF
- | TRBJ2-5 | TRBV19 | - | CASSNVETQYF
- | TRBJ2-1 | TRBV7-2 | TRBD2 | CASSLGGLAAHNEQFF
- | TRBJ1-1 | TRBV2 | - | CASSDRYHTEAFF
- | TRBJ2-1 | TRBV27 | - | CASSARTEQFF
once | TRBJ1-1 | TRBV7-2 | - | CASSLNGGNTEAFF
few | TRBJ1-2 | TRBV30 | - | CAWSGGFGYTF
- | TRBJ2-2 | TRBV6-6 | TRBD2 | CASSYPASGNTGELFF
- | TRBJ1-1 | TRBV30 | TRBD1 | CAWSVKGAGGEAFF
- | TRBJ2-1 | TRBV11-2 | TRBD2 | CASSLAGTRRNEQFF
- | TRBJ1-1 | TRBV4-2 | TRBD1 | CASSQETGAPTEAFF
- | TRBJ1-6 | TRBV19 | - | CASKPSQSSYNSPLHF
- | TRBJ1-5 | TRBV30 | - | CAWSPEGRDNQPQHF
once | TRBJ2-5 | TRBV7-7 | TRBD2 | CASSGPGQTSGGPRYF
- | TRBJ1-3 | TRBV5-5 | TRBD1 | CASRPIDRGNGNTIYF
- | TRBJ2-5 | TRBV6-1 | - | CASRGPGQFQETQYF
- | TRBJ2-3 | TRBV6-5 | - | CASSYSIRVIGDTQYF
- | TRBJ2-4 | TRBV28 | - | CASSRHRQDKNIQYF
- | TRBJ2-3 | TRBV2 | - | CASSEALTADTDTQYF
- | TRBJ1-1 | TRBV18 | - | CASSPGVTEAFF
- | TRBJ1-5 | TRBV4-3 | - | CASSQDHNGNQPQHF
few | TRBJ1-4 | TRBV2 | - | CASGEEKLFF
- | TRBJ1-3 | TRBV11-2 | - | CASSLLGGQRQGNTIYF
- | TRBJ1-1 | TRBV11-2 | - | CASSLPGEGKNTEAFF